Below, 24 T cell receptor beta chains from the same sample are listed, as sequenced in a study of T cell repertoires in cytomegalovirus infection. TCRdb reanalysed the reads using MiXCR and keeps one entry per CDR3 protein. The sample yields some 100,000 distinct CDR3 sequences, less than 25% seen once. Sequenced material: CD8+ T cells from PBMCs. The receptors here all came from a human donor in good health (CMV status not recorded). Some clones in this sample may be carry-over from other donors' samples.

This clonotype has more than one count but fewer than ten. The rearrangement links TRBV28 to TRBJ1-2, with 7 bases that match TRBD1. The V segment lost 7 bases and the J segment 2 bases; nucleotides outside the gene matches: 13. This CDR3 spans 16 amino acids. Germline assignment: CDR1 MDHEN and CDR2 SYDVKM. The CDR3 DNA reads TGTGCCAGCACTCTTAAGGCGACAGGGAAAAACTATGGCTACACCTTC. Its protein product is CASTLKATGKNYGYTF.

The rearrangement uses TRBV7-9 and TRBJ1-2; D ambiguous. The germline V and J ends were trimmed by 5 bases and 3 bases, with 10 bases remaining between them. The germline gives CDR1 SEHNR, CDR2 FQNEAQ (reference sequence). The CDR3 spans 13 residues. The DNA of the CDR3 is TGTGCCAGCAGCCCTTACAGAGACTATGGCTACACCTTC. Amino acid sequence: CASSPYRDYGYTF.

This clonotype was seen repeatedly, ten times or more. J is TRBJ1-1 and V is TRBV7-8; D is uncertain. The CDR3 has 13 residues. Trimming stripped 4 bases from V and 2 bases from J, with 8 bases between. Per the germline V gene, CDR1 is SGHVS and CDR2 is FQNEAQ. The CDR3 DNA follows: TGTGCCAGCAGCTCCCTCTTAAACACTGAAGCTTTCTTT. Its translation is CASSSLLNTEAFF.

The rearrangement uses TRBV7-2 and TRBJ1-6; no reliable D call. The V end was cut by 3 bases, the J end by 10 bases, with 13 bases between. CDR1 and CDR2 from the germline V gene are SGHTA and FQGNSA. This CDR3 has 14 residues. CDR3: CASSFWRVGSPLHF. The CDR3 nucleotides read TGTGCCAGCAGCTTCTGGAGGGTTGGATCACCCCTCCACTTT.

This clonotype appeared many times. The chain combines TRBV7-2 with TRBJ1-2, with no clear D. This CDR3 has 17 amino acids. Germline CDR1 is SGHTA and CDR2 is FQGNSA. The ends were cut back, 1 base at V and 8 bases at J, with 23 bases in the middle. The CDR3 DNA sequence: TGTGCCAGCAGCTTAGACATCGGAGGAGCGGCAGGCTTCGGCTACACCTTC. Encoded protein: CASSLDIGGAAGFGYTF.

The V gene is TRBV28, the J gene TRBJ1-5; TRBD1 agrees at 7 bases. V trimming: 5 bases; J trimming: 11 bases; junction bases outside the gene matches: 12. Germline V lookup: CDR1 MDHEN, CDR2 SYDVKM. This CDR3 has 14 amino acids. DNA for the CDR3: TGTGCCAGCAGTCCCCGGACAGGCCGGGAGTCCCAGCATTTT. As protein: CASSPRTGRESQHF.

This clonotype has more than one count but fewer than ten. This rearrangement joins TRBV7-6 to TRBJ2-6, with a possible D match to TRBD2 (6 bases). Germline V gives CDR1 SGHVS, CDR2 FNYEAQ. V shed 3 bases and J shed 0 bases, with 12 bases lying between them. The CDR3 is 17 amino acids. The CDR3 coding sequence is TGTGCCAGCAGCTTCCGGGACGGGAGCTCTGGGGCCAACGTCCTGACTTTC. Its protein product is CASSFRDGSSGANVLTF.

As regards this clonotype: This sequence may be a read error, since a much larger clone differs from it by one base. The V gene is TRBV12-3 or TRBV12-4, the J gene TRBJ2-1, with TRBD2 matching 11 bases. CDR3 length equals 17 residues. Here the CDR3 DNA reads TGTGCCAGCAGTTCCTCGAATAGCGGGAGGGTCTACGATGAGCAGTTCTTC. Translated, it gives CASSSSNSGRVYDEQFF.

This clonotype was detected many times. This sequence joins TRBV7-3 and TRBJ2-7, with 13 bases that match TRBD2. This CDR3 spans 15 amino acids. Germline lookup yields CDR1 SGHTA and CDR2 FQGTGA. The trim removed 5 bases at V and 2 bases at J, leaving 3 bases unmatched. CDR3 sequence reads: CASSQTSGGAYEQYF. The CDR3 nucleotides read TGTGCCAGCAGCCAAACTAGCGGGGGGGCCTACGAGCAGTACTTC. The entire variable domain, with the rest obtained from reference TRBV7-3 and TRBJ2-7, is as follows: GAGVSQTPSNKVTEKGKYVELRCDPISGHTALYWYRQSLGQGPEFLIYFQGTGAADDSGLPNDRFFAVRPEGSVSTLKIQRTERGDSAVYLCASSQTSGGAYEQYFGPGTRLTVT.

CDR3 protein: CASSYLGGYNEQFF. The CDR3 nucleotides read TGTGCCAGCAGTTACCTTGGGGGCTACAATGAGCAGTTCTTC. The chain combines TRBV6-2 or TRBV6-3 with TRBJ2-1, with D possibly called TRBD1 or TRBD2 (5 bases each). The CDR3 contains 14 residues. Germline assignment: CDR1 MNHEY and CDR2 SVGEGT. The V end lost 2 bases, the J end lost 3 bases, and 8 bases lay between the germline ends.

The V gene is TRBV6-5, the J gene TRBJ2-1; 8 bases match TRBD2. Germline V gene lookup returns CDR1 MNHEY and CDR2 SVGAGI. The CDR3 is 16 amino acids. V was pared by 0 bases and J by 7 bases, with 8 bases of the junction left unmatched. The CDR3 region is CASSYSEAGGRNEQFF. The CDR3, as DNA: TGTGCCAGCAGTTACTCAGAGGCGGGGGGTCGGAATGAGCAGTTCTTC.

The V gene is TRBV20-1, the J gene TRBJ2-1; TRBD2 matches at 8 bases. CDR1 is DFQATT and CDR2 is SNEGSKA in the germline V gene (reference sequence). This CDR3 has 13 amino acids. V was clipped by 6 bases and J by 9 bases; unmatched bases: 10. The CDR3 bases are TGCAGTGCGTGGGGACTAGAAAAGGGTGAGCAGTTCTTC. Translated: CSAWGLEKGEQFF.

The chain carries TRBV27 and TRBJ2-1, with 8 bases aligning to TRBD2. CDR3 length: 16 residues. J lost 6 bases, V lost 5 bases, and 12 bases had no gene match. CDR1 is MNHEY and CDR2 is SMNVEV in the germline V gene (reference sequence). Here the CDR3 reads CASSPPSGTRVNEQFF. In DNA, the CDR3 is TGTGCCAGCAGTCCACCCTCCGGGACTAGAGTCAATGAGCAGTTCTTC.

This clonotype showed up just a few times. The CDR3 DNA sequence: TGTGCCAGCCATTGGGAGGGGACGGCGGATACGCAGTATTTT. This sequence encodes CASHWEGTADTQYF. The V and J genes are TRBV7-9 and TRBJ2-3; the match to TRBD2 covers 7 bases. V dropped 8 bases and J dropped 6; count of bases not matched to a gene: 11. Per germline, CDR1 SEHNR and CDR2 FQNEAQ (reference sequence). This CDR3 contains 14 residues. Complete variable domain (other parts from reference TRBV7-9 and TRBJ2-3): DTGVSQNPRHKITKRGQNVTFRCDPISEHNRLYWYRQTLGQGPEFLTYFQNEAQLEKSRLLSDRFSAERPKGSFSTLEIQRTEQGDSAMYLCASHWEGTADTQYFGPGTRLTVL.

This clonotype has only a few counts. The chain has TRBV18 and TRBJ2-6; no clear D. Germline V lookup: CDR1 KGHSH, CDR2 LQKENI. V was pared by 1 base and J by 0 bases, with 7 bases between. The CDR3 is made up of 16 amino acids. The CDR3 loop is CASSPQEISGANVLTF. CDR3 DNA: TGTGCCAGCTCACCACAGGAGATCTCTGGGGCCAACGTCCTGACTTTC.

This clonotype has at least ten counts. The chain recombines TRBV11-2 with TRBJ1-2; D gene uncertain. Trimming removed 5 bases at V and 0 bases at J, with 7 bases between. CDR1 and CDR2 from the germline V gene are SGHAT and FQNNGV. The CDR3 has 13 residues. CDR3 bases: TGTGCCAGCAGCAGCGGGACTAACTATGGCTACACCTTC. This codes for CASSSGTNYGYTF.

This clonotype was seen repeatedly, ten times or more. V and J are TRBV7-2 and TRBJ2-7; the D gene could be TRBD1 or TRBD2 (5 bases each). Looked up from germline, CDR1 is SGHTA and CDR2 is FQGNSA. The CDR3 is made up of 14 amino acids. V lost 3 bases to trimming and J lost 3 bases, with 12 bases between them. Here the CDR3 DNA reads TGTGCCAGCAGCTTCTCTTGGGACGACTACGAGCAGTACTTC. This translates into CASSFSWDDYEQYF.

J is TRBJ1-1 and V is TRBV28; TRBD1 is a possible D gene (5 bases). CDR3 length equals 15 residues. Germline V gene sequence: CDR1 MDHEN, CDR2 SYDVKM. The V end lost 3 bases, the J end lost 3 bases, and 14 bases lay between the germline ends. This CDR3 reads CASSFRTRGDTEAFF. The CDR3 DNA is TGTGCCAGCAGTTTTCGGACGAGAGGGGACACTGAAGCTTTCTTT.

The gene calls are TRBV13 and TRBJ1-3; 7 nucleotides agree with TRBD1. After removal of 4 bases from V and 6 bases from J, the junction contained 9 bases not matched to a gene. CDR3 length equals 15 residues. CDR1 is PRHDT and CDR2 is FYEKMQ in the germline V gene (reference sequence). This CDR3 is CASSSDRDSENTIYF. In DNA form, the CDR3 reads TGTGCCAGCAGCTCGGACCGGGACAGTGAAAACACCATATATTTT.

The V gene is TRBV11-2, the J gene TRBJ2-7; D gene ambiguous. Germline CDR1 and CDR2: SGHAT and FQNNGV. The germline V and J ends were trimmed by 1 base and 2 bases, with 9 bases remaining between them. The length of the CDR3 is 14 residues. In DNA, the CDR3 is TGTGCCAGCAGCTTAGCGGCGGCTCCCTACGAGCAGTACTTC. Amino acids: CASSLAAAPYEQYF.

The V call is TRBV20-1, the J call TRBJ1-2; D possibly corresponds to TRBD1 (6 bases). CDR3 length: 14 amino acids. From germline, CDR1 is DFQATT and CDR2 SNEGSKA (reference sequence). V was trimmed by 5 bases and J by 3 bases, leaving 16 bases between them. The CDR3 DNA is TGCAGTGCTTACCCCCGGGACACCTACTATGGCTACACCTTC. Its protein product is CSAYPRDTYYGYTF.

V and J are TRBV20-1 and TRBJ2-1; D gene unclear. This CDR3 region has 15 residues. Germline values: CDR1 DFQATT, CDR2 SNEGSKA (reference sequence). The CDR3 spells CNVPGPLSSYNEQFF. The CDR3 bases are TGCAATGTCCCTGGACCGCTAAGCTCCTACAATGAGCAGTTCTTC.

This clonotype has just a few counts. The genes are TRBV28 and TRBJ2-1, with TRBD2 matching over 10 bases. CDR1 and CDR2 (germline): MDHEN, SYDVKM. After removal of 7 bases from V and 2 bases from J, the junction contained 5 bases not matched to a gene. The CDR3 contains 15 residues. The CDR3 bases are TGTGCCAGCAACAAGCTAGCGGGGGCCTACAATGAGCAGTTCTTC. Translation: CASNKLAGAYNEQFF.

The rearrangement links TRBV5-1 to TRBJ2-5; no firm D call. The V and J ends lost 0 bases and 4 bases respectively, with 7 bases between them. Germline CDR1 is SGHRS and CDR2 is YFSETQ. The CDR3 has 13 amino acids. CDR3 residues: CASSLEFGETQYF. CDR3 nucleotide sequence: TGCGCCAGCAGCTTGGAATTTGGAGAGACCCAGTACTTC.